This T cell receptor (beta chain) originates from a study of cytomegalovirus exposure and HLA in healthy donors. Sequencing was performed with immunoSEQ multiplex PCR; in TCRdb, only in-frame clones are kept and a portion is missing. The sample comprises tens of thousands of clones, approximately 93% of which are singletons, and about 4.1% rests with the top ten. This CDR3 has 15 residues. The germline CDR1 and CDR2 sequences are MDHEN and SYDVKM. The V and J ends lost 4 bases and 7 bases respectively, with 17 bases between them. Study observations and caveats: Cytomegalovirus association was listed for about 180 TCR beta chains. A subsequent analysis found that TCR clusters from the first cohort also tended to co-occur in the 120 or so validation repertoires, with 90% to 95% of cluster scores above 0.

Notes on this clone: Its antigen is unknown.

The genes are TRBV28 and TRBJ2-1, with D possibly being TRBD2 (6 bases). This sequence was found in a man aged 18 to 30 in good health and CMV-seropositive. The sequenced sample consisted of PBMCs. CDR3 in amino acids: CASSSRLDFRNEQFF. The CDR3 nucleotides read TGTGCCAGCAGTTCCCGACTAGATTTCCGGAATGAGCAGTTCTTC.